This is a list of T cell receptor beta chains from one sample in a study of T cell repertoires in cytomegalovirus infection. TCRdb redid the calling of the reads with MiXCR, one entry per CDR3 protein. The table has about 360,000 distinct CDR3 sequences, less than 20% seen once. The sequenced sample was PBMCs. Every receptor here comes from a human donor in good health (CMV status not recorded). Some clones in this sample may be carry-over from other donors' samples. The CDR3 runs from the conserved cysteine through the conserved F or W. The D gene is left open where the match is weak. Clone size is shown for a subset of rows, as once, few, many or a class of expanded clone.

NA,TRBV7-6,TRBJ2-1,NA,TGTGCCAGCAGCTTAGATGGGACTGTCCTCGTTGAGCAGTTCTTC,CASSLDGTVLVEQFF
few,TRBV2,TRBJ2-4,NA,TGTGCCAGCACCCCCAGTGGTAGCATCCACATTCAGTACTTC,CASTPSGSIHIQYF
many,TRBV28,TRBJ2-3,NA,TGTGCCAGCAGCCTTGATGGTCCACATGATACGCAGTATTTT,CASSLDGPHDTQYF
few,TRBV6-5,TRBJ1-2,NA,TGTGCCAGCAGGAGGGTCGGAATCAACTATGGCTACACCTTC,CASRRVGINYGYTF
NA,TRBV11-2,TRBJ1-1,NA,TGTGCCAGCAGCTTAGTGGGGGGGGGGGTAGGAGCTTTCTTT,CASSLVGGGVGAFF
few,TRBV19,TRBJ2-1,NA,TGTGCCAGTAGGACCCAAGGCGGGATTTACAATGAGCAGTTCTTC,CASRTQGGIYNEQFF
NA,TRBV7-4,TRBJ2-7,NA,TGTGCCAGCAGCCTCTTAGATTACGAGCAGTACTTC,CASSLLDYEQYF
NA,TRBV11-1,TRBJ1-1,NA,TGTGCCAGCAGCTTATCGGACTTCAGCTCTAAAGCTTTCTTT,CASSLSDFSSKAFF
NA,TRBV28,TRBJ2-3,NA,TGTGCCAGCAGCCCCCCGAGTGCCACAGATACGCAGTATTTT,CASSPPSATDTQYF
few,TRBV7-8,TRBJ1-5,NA,TGTGCCAGCAGCTTAGAGGGTTTGACTCAGCCCCAGCATTTT,CASSLEGLTQPQHF
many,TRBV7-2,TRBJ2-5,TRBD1,TGTGCCAGCAGCTACGTAGCAGGGGGAGAGACCCAGTACTTC,CASSYVAGGETQYF
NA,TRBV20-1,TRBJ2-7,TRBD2,TGCAGTGCTAGAGATGTGAGTCGCGGGAGCACCTACGAGCAGTACTTC,CSARDVSRGSTYEQYF
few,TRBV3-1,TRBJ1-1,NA,TGTGCCAGCAGCCAAGCTATGAACACTGAAGCTTTCTTT,CASSQAMNTEAFF
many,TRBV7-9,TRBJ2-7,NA,TGTGCCAGCAGCTGGGGTAGGACAGCCTACGAGCAGTACTTC,CASSWGRTAYEQYF
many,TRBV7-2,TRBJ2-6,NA,TGTGCCAGCAGCTTAGACGGCAGGTATGGGGCCAACGTCCTGACTTTC,CASSLDGRYGANVLTF
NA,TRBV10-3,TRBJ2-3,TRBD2,TGTGCCACTACGCGGACTAGCGGAGTCACCGATACGCAGTATTTT,CATTRTSGVTDTQYF
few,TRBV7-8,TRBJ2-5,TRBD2,TGTGCCAGCAGCCCCCGCCGGGCTAGCGGGAGGGGCAGAGAGACCCAGTACTTC,CASSPRRASGRGRETQYF
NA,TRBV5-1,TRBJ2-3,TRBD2,TGCGCCAGCAGTCATAGGGGACTAGCGGACGTCACAGATACGCAGTATTTT,CASSHRGLADVTDTQYF
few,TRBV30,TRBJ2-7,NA,TGTGCCTGGAATTTTATCGGGGCAGGCTCCTACGAGCAGTACTTC,CAWNFIGAGSYEQYF
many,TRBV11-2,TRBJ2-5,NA,TGTGCCAGCAGCCGTAGCGACCAAGAGACCCAGTACTTC,CASSRSDQETQYF
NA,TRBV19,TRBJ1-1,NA,TGTGCCAGTAGTATCCACTCCCCCCGTCGGGCTTTCTTT,CASSIHSPRRAFF
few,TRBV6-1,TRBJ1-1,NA,TGTGCCAGCAGTGGTTGGGGCGCAGGGAAGATGAACACTGAAGCTTTCTTT,CASSGWGAGKMNTEAFF
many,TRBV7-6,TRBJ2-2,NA,TGTGCCAGCAGCTTATCCGCCGGAACGTTCACCGGGGAGCTGTTTTTT,CASSLSAGTFTGELFF
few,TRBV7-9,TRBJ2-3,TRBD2,TGTGCCAGCAGCCCCGGGGAGGGGCCCGGTCTTTTGTTCCCAGATACGCAGTATTTT,CASSPGEGPGLLFPDTQYF
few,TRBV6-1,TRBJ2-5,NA,TGTGCCAGCACCCTTCTAGGTATCCACGAGACCCAGTACTTC,CASTLLGIHETQYF
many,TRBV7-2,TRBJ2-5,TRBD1,TGTGCCAGCAGCTCCACAGGGGCCAGAGAAGAGACCCAGTACTTC,CASSSTGAREETQYF
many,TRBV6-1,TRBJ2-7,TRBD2,TGTGCCAGCAGGAAGGGACTAGCGAACTACGAGCAGTACTTC,CASRKGLANYEQYF
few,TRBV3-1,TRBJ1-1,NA,TGTGCCAGCAGCCAAGACACGGTTGAAGCTTTCTTT,CASSQDTVEAFF
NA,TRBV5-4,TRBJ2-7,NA,TGTGCCAGCAGCCCTGTCGGATTCGATTACGAGCAGTACTTC,CASSPVGFDYEQYF
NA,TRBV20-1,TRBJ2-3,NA,TGCAGTGCTTCACAGGGTTTCGCAGATACGCAGTATTTT,CSASQGFADTQYF
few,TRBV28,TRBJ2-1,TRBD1,TGTGCCAGCAGTTCCGCGGAGACAGGGATCCACAATGAGCAGTTCTTC,CASSSAETGIHNEQFF
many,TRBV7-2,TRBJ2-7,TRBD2,TGTGCCAGCAGCCCCCGTGGGAGCGGGAGCTCCTACGAGCAGTACTTC,CASSPRGSGSSYEQYF
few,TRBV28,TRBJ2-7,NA,TGTGCCAGCGGAGAGACGGGGTACGAGCAGTACTTC,CASGETGYEQYF
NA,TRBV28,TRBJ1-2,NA,TGTGCCAGCACGACCCCATTTGGGCGACCGGCCGGCTACACCTTC,CASTTPFGRPAGYTF
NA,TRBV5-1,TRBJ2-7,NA,TGCGCCAGCAGCTTCAGAAGAGAGGCTTCCTCCGAGCAGTACTTC,CASSFRREASSEQYF
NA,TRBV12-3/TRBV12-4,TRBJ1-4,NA,TGTGCCAGCAGTTTGGTAGGGCGAGATGAAAAACTGTTTTTT,CASSLVGRDEKLFF
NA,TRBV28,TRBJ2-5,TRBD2,TGTGCCAGCACCTCGCCTAGCGGGGACCTTCAAGAGACCCAGTACTTC,CASTSPSGDLQETQYF
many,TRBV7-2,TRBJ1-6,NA,TGTGCCAGCAGCCTCAGGGGATATAATTCACCCCTCCACTTT,CASSLRGYNSPLHF
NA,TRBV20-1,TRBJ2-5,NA,TGCAGTGCTAGCAACGCGCGCCTACTCAAAGAGACCCAGTACTTC,CSASNARLLKETQYF
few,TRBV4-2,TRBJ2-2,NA,TGTGCCAGCAGCCAAGATCTTTCTTTTGCCGGGGAGCTGTTTTTT,CASSQDLSFAGELFF
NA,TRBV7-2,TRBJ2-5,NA,TGTGCCAGCAGTCGCCAGGGGGCCCGGGAGGGTGGAGAGACCCAGTACTTC,CASSRQGAREGGETQYF
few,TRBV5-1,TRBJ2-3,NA,TGCGCCAGCAGCGAGAATACCGGGGTTTCCGATACGCAGTATTTT,CASSENTGVSDTQYF
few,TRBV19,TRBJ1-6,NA,TGTGCCAGTTCTACGGCGGGGTCACCCCTCCACTTT,CASSTAGSPLHF
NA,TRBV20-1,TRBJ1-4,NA,TGCAGTGCTAGAACAGGACAGACTAATGAAAAACTGTTTTTT,CSARTGQTNEKLFF
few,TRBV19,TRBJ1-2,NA,TGTGCCAGTGGATACCGAGGGGAATATGGCTACACCTTC,CASGYRGEYGYTF
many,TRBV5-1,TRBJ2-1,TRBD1,TGCGCCAGCAGCTGGGGGGACAGGGAGTACAATGAGCAGTTCTTC,CASSWGDREYNEQFF
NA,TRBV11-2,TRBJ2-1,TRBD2,TGTGCCAGCAGCAAACTAGCGGGCCTCTACAATGAGCAGTTCTTC,CASSKLAGLYNEQFF
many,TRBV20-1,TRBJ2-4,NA,TGCAGTGCTAGCTTATGGCAAACGGGACGGGAAAACATTCAGTACTTC,CSASLWQTGRENIQYF
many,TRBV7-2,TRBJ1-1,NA,TGTGCCAGCAGCTTAGGTGTGTCAGGGGCTGAAGCTTTCTTT,CASSLGVSGAEAFF